This entry lists 18 T cell receptor beta chains sequenced from one sample in a study of beta chain features in type 1 diabetes (dated by TCRdb to the late 2010s). Library preparation employed the immunoSEQ multiplex PCR assay. The High Capacity cDNA Reverse Transcription Kit was used to reverse transcribe all of the isolated RNA, meaning that expressed TCRB transcripts were what got sequenced. The immuneACCESS repertoire file appears here via TCRdb, limited to in-frame rearrangements. These files lack a portion of the clones; in checked studies, under half of the deficit traces to unresolved V genes, and the cause of the others is not known. This sample has 150,000 or so clones in its table, and around a tenth of those were observed once. The ten biggest clones cover about 0.61% of the sample. The source material was central memory CD4+ T cells from blood. The receptors were sampled from a man in his late teens or twenties in good health.

The chain uses TRBV16 and TRBJ2-7; D remains ambiguous. This CDR3 has 13 amino acids. V lost 4 bases, J lost 4 bases, and 11 bases lay in between. Germline V CDR1 and CDR2: KGHSY, FQNENV. The CDR3 reads CASSPRRQYEQYF. The CDR3 nucleotides are TGTGCCAGCAGCCCCCGGCGGCAATACGAGCAGTACTTC. Full variable domain (remainder filled in from reference TRBV16 and TRBJ2-7): GEEVAQTPKHLVRGEGQKAKLYCAPIKGHSYVFWYQQVLKNEFKFLISFQNENVFDETGMPKERFSAKCLPNSPCSLEIQATKLEDSAVYFCASSPRRQYEQYFGPGTRLTVT.

This clone turned up a few times. The same CDR3 can be traced to other DNA sequences in this sample. The rearrangement joins TRBV18 to TRBJ2-2; TRBD1 is a possible D gene (6 bases). In germline, CDR1 is KGHSH, CDR2 LQKENI. This CDR3 spans 15 amino acids. V was clipped by 1 base and J by 0 bases, with 6 bases between them. This CDR3 is CASSPQGANTGELFF. The CDR3 DNA is TGTGCCAGCTCACCACAGGGGGCGAACACCGGGGAGCTGTTTTTT.

The chain joins TRBV4-3 to TRBJ2-2; 8 bases are a match to TRBD2. This CDR3 has 15 amino acids. Germline assignment: CDR1 LGHNA and CDR2 YSLEER. After removal of 7 bases from V and 0 bases from J, the junction contained 4 bases not matched to a gene. The CDR3 reads CASNGGGTNTGELFF. Written as DNA, the CDR3 is TGCGCCAGCAACGGGGGGGGGACGAACACCGGGGAGCTGTTTTTT.

Only a few counts were recorded for this clone. The chain couples TRBV6-6 to TRBJ1-6; the match to TRBD1 covers 8 bases. The CDR3 loop spans 15 amino acids. V lost 5 bases and J lost 7; bases outside the gene matches: 7. Germline CDR1 reads MNHNY; CDR2 reads SVGAGI (reference sequence). The CDR3 reads CASSPPGQENSPLHF. The CDR3 coding sequence is TGTGCCAGCAGTCCCCCGGGACAGGAGAATTCACCCCTCCACTTT.

This clone has only a few counts. V is TRBV4-2 and J is TRBJ1-2; 11 positions agree with TRBD1. The CDR3 spans 15 residues. The germline V gene has CDR1 LGHNA and CDR2 YNFKEQ. V dropped 6 bases and J dropped 8; count of bases not matched to a gene: 11. CDR3 residues: CASRGTGQGVRGYTF. DNA of the CDR3: TGTGCCAGCAGAGGTACGGGACAGGGGGTAAGAGGCTACACCTTC.

This clone turned up a few times. The chain links TRBV6-6 to TRBJ2-5; D may be TRBD1 (5 bases). Trimming stripped 8 bases from V and 5 bases from J, with 18 bases between. The length of the CDR3 is 14 residues. The germline gives CDR1 MNHNY, CDR2 SVGAGI (reference sequence). The CDR3 reads CASGPFGAEETQYF. The CDR3 DNA follows: TGTGCCAGCGGACCGTTTGGGGCGGAGGAGACCCAGTACTTC.

The J gene is TRBJ2-1, the V gene TRBV5-1, with 10 bases aligning to TRBD1. J gave up 8 bases and V 5 bases, and 7 bases lay outside the gene matches. The CDR3 is made up of 14 amino acids. Germline assignment: CDR1 SGHRS and CDR2 YFSETQ. Written as DNA, the CDR3 is TGCGCCAGCAGAGGGACAGGGGTTCGGGATGAGCAGTTCTTC. It translates to CASRGTGVRDEQFF.

This clone came up a few times. The rearrangement links TRBV28 to TRBJ2-1, with no clear D. CDR3 length: 15 residues. Trimming left V 5 bases short and J 2 bases short, with 13 bases between. In germline, CDR1 is MDHEN, CDR2 SYDVKM. CDR3 sequence reads: CASSDRDGAYNEQFF. CDR3 nucleotides: TGTGCCAGCAGTGATAGAGACGGAGCCTACAATGAGCAGTTCTTC.

This clone was seen a handful of times. The CDR3, as DNA: TGTGCCAGTAGTATAGAGAGGACAGGGGGCGCAGATACGCAGTATTTT. Protein sequence: CASSIERTGGADTQYF. V and J are TRBV19 and TRBJ2-3; TRBD1 matches at 11 bases. The CDR3 covers 16 residues. Germline values: CDR1 LNHDA, CDR2 SQIVND (reference sequence). With V trimmed by 0 bases and J by 4 bases, 3 bases remained unmatched.

The genes are TRBV28 and TRBJ2-3; D is perhaps TRBD2 (7 bases). This CDR3 comprises 15 residues. Germline loops: CDR1 MDHEN, CDR2 SYDVKM. V was pared by 6 bases and J by 11 bases, with 24 bases between. The CDR3 here is CASSRGVAGEGGQYF. The CDR3 DNA sequence: TGTGCCAGCAGCCGGGGAGTTGCGGGGGAAGGGGGGCAGTATTTT.

The CDR3 reads CAGTLAGGQVEQYF. CDR3 nucleotide sequence: TGTGCCGGAACATTAGCGGGGGGGCAGGTCGAGCAGTACTTC. This chain joins TRBV30 and TRBJ2-7, with 11 bases that match TRBD2. Unmatched junction bases numbered 12, after V lost 8 bases and J lost 6 bases. CDR1 is GTSNPN, CDR2 SVGIG, per germline (reference sequence). This CDR3 spans 14 amino acids.

In its sample, this clone was seen a few times. The chain is built from TRBV19 and TRBJ2-7; D is uncertain. V gave up 0 bases and J gave up 3 bases, with 6 bases separating them. Germline CDR1 LNHDA, CDR2 SQIVND (reference sequence). This CDR3 region has 13 residues. The chain's CDR3 is CASSIDRYYEQYF. The CDR3 DNA follows: TGTGCCAGTAGTATAGATCGCTACTACGAGCAGTACTTC.

This clone has just a few counts. The chain carries TRBV13 and TRBJ2-3, with 9 bases that match TRBD2. CDR1 is PRHDT, CDR2 FYEKMQ, per germline (reference sequence). J lost 2 bases, V lost 1 base, and 7 bases had no gene match. The CDR3 sequence is 17 residues long. The CDR3 DNA follows: TGTGCCAGCAGCTTAGTCTCTAGCGGGGCCAACACAGATACGCAGTATTTT. Protein product: CASSLVSSGANTDTQYF.

This clone was seen ten or more times. The CDR3 loop reads CASSEGVAGTDTQYF. Here the CDR3 DNA reads TGTGCCAGCAGTGAAGGGGTGGCGGGCACAGATACGCAGTATTTT. V is TRBV2 and J is TRBJ2-3; D is uncertain. This CDR3 contains 15 residues. Germline values: CDR1 SNHLY, CDR2 FYNNEI. V lost 1 base to trimming and J lost 1 base, with 9 bases between them.

The V and J genes are TRBV28 and TRBJ2-3; 7 bases align to TRBD1. Germline trimming cut 6 bases from V and 0 bases from J; bases unmatched to any gene: 12. Germline V gene data show CDR1 as MDHEN and CDR2 as SYDVKM. This CDR3 has 17 amino acids. The CDR3 region has the DNA TGTGCCAGCAGCACTCGGACAGGCCGGAGTAGCACAGATACGCAGTATTTT. Amino acids: CASSTRTGRSSTDTQYF. Drawing the rest from reference TRBV28 and TRBJ2-3, the complete variable domain is DVKVTQSSRYLVKRTGEKVFLECVQDMDHENMFWYRQDPGLGLRLIYFSYDVKMKEKGDIPEGYSVSREKKERFSLILESASTNQTSMYLCASSTRTGRSSTDTQYFGPGTRLTVL.

The chain has TRBV28 and TRBJ1-2, with 8 bases aligning to TRBD1. The germline gives CDR1 MDHEN, CDR2 SYDVKM. The trim removed 4 bases at V and 8 bases at J, leaving 6 bases unmatched. This CDR3 is 13 amino acids long. CDR3 region: CASSSQGAGGYTF. The CDR3, as DNA: TGTGCCAGCAGTTCCCAGGGGGCTGGCGGCTACACCTTC.

This clone showed up many times. The chain joins TRBV28 to TRBJ2-7, with TRBD1 identical over 9 bases. Trimming at V came to 9 bases and at J to 3 bases, leaving 6 bases not matched to a gene. Germline assignment: CDR1 MDHEN and CDR2 SYDVKM. The CDR3 contains 13 residues. CDR3 coding DNA: TGTGCCAGTTCGGGACAGGGCCTCTACGAGCAGTACTTC. Amino acids: CASSGQGLYEQYF. The full variable domain, rest sourced from reference TRBV28 and TRBJ2-7, is DVKVTQSSRYLVKRTGEKVFLECVQDMDHENMFWYRQDPGLGLRLIYFSYDVKMKEKGDIPEGYSVSREKKERFSLILESASTNQTSMYLCASSGQGLYEQYFGPGTRLTVT.

The chain uses TRBV12-5 and TRBJ2-1; D not resolved. The V end lost 4 bases, the J end lost 8 bases, and 15 bases lay between the germline ends. Germline loops: CDR1 LGHNT, CDR2 FRNRAP. The CDR3 covers 14 residues. CDR3 bases: TGTGCTAGTGGTTGGAACCTAGGAACGGATGAGCAGTTCTTC. Protein: CASGWNLGTDEQFF.